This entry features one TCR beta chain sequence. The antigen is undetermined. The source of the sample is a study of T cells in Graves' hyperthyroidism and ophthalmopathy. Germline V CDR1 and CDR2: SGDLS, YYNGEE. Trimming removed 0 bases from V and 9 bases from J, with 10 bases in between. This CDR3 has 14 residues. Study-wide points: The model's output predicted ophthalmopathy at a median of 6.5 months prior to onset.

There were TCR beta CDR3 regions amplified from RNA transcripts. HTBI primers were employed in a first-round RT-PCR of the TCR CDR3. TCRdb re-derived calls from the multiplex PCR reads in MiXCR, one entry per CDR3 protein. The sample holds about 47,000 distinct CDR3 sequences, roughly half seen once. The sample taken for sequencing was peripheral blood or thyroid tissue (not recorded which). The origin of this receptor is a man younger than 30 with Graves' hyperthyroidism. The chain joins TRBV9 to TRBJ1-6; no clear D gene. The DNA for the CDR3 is TGTGCCAGCAGCGTAGTGGGTTTGGGTTCACCCCTCCACTTT. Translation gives CASSVVGLGSPLHF.